The present entry profiles one T cell receptor beta chain with its context. The junction had 8 bases not matched to a gene; V was cut back by 6 bases and J by 5 bases. CDR1 is LGHNT and CDR2 is FRNRAP in the germline V gene. This CDR3 spans 14 amino acids. This sample is drawn from a study of CD8 T cells in Susac syndrome. Study overall: The Susac syndrome patients that were sequenced included over five with active disease and under ten in remission.

The authors reverse transcribed roughly 0.5 to 1 ug RNA with random hexamers. Amplification of the TCR beta CDR3 was carried out by immunoSEQ multiplex PCR, which spanned a total of 54 Vbeta and 13 Jbeta segments. One entry per CDR3 protein, called by TCRdb with MiXCR from the immunoSEQ multiplex PCR reads. Here the sample spans under 150,000 distinct CDR3 sequences, over 90% being singletons. Sequencing of TCR beta was performed on blood CD8+ T cells and on blood CD4+ T cells. The chain recombines TRBV12-5 with TRBJ2-7, with 9 bases identical to TRBD1. Sequences were obtained from CD4+ T cells from PBMCs. This receptor was identified in a human donor with Susac syndrome. The CDR3 loop is CASGRGQGTNEQYF. The CDR3 DNA reads TGTGCTAGTGGCCGGGGACAGGGTACGAACGAGCAGTACTTC.